This entry lists 15 T cell receptor beta chains sequenced from one sample in a study of metastatic and nonmetastatic thyroid tumors. From the PCR reads, TCRdb re-called clones with MiXCR. The table includes 15,000 to 20,000 clones, 25% to 30% detected once. Each patient came to thyroid surgery without any prior treatment (of any kind). The sequenced sample consisted of tumor tissue. The source of these receptors is a female donor with papillary thyroid cancer or a benign thyroid nodule (not recorded which). Some clones in this sample may be carry-over from other donors' samples.

Ten or more counts support this clone. At the DNA level, this CDR3 is encoded by other sequences in the same sample as well. V gene TRBV2 combines with J gene TRBJ1-3; D is unresolved. CDR3 size: 15 residues. Trimming cost V 6 bases and J 0 bases, with 12 bases left between them. Germline assignment: CDR1 SNHLY and CDR2 FYNNEI. The CDR3 bases are TGTGCCAGCAGGGATGGGTCTTTCTCTGGAAACACCATATATTTT. Protein sequence: CASRDGSFSGNTIYF.

This clone was recorded a few times. The chain joins TRBV2 to TRBJ1-6, with 7 bases aligning to TRBD1. CDR1 and CDR2 (germline): SNHLY, FYNNEI. V lost 6 bases, J lost 2 bases, and 4 bases stayed unmatched. The CDR3 consists of 15 residues. As DNA, the CDR3 is TGTGCCAGCAGAGTCGGGACAGCCTATAATTCACCCCTCCACTTT. Translation: CASRVGTAYNSPLHF.

In its sample, this clone is medium-sized. The V gene is TRBV5-6, the J gene TRBJ2-1, with TRBD2 identical over 10 bases. V trimming: 2 bases; J trimming: 7 bases; junction bases outside the gene matches: 9. The CDR3 runs 16 residues. Germline V lookup: CDR1 SGHDT, CDR2 YYEEEE. For the CDR3, the DNA is TGTGCCAGCAGCTTCCCCCTAGCGGGAGATCGGAATGAGCAGTTCTTC. The encoded protein is CASSFPLAGDRNEQFF.

The chain uses TRBV20-1 and TRBJ1-3, with 7 bases identical to TRBD1. The CDR3 loop spans 13 amino acids. In germline, CDR1 is DFQATT, CDR2 SNEGSKA (reference sequence). The V and J ends lost 5 bases and 6 bases, in that order; junction bases with no gene match: 7. CDR3 sequence reads: CSAWDSRTNTIYF. CDR3 bases: TGCAGTGCTTGGGACAGTCGCACAAACACCATATATTTT.

The gene calls are TRBV20-1 and TRBJ2-2, with D possibly being TRBD1 or TRBD2 (5 bases each). V lost 3 bases and J 0 bases, leaving 8 bases between the germline ends. The CDR3 contains 14 residues. Germline lookup yields CDR1 DFQATT and CDR2 SNEGSKA (reference sequence). CDR3 DNA sequence: TGCAGTGCTAGCGGGACCGCGAACACCGGGGAGCTGTTTTTT. Its translation: CSASGTANTGELFF.

This clone is labeled as medium-sized. The chain couples TRBV30 to TRBJ1-2; no firm D call. Per germline, CDR1 GTSNPN and CDR2 SVGIG (reference sequence). Between the trimmed V and J ends, which lost 0 bases and 4 bases, there was a span of 9 bases. The CDR3 is made up of 13 amino acids. As DNA, the CDR3 is TGTGCCTGGAGTGTGGAACCCCTCTATGGCTACACCTTC. Translation: CAWSVEPLYGYTF.

This clone was seen many times. The chain combines TRBV6-1 with TRBJ2-1; the D is unclear. V was pared by 7 bases and J by 9 bases, with 13 bases between. This CDR3 has 12 amino acids. CDR1 and CDR2 from the germline V gene are MNHNS and SASEGT. CDR3 nucleotide sequence: TGTGCCAGCAACCCCTCCGGCGGTGAGCAGTTCTTC. Translating it yields CASNPSGGEQFF.

This clone was picked up a small number of times. The J gene is TRBJ2-7, the V gene TRBV27; a possible D gene is TRBD1 (5 bases). Germline V lookup: CDR1 MNHEY, CDR2 SMNVEV (reference sequence). V lost 2 bases to trimming and J lost 6 bases, with 11 bases between them. The CDR3 runs to 13 residues. The CDR3 DNA follows: TGTGCCAGCAGTTTAGGCTGGGGCTCCGAGCAGTACTTC. This sequence encodes CASSLGWGSEQYF.

The sample holds many counts of this clone. The V gene is TRBV4-3, the J gene TRBJ1-1, with D unclear. V was cut by 0 bases and J by 4 bases, with 6 bases left in between. CDR3 length: 13 residues. Germline V gene lookup returns CDR1 LGHNA and CDR2 YSLEER. The chain's CDR3 is CASSQERGTEAFF. The CDR3 DNA is TGCGCCAGCAGCCAAGAGAGAGGCACTGAAGCTTTCTTT.

As concerns this clone: An end of the junction does not agree with germline; a read error may underlie this. The chain couples TRBV12-3 or TRBV12-4 to TRBJ2-7; D possibly corresponds to TRBD1 (7 bases). This CDR3 contains 18 residues. CDR3 protein: CASILSYLGGPDRYEQHF. In nucleotides, the CDR3 is TGTGCCAGCATTTTATCCTATTTGGGAGGACCGGACAGGTACGAGCAGCACTTC.

This clone was found once. The chain is built from TRBV11-2 and TRBJ2-7; TRBD2 aligns across 8 bases. Trimming removed 1 base from V and 7 bases from J; junction bases left unmatched: 9. CDR3 length equals 15 residues. Germline values: CDR1 SGHAT, CDR2 FQNNGV. DNA for the CDR3: TGTGCCAGCAGCTTAGTTGCGGGAGGCCCTGGGGAGCAGTACTTC. Translating gives CASSLVAGGPGEQYF. Using reference TRBV11-2 and TRBJ2-7 for the parts outside the CDR3, the full variable domain is EAGVAQSPRYKIIEKRQSVAFWCNPISGHATLYWYQQILGQGPKLLIQFQNNGVVDDSQLPKDRFSAERLKGVDSTLKIQPAKLEDSAVYLCASSLVAGGPGEQYFGPGTRLTVT.

This clone has only a few counts. This chain uses TRBV6-2 or TRBV6-3 with TRBJ2-2; 7 bases fit TRBD1. The V and J ends lost 8 bases and 7 bases, in that order; junction bases with no gene match: 10. This CDR3 has 14 residues. Per the germline V gene, CDR1 is MNHEY and CDR2 is SVGEGT. The CDR3 loop reads CASVKIGGSGELFF. CDR3 DNA sequence: TGTGCCAGCGTTAAAATAGGGGGCAGCGGGGAGCTGTTTTTT.

The gene calls are TRBV7-6 and TRBJ2-7; a possible D gene is TRBD1 (5 bases). Germline assignment: CDR1 SGHVS and CDR2 FNYEAQ. V was shortened by 5 bases and J by 2 bases, with 16 bases between the two germline ends. This CDR3 contains 15 residues. This chain's CDR3 is CASSATLGVAYEQYF. The CDR3 DNA reads TGTGCCAGCAGCGCAACCTTAGGGGTGGCCTACGAGCAGTACTTC.

This clone was detected only a few times. V gene TRBV6-1 combines with J gene TRBJ2-3; 11 bases match TRBD2. Germline V gene data show CDR1 as MNHNS and CDR2 as SASEGT. Trimming cost V 6 bases and J 2 bases; bases outside gene matches: 7. The CDR3 is made up of 16 amino acids. CDR3 coding DNA: TGTGCCAGCAGACCACTAGCGGGAGTATACACAGATACGCAGTATTTT. It yields the protein CASRPLAGVYTDTQYF.

This clone was recorded many times. The chain has TRBV6-2 or TRBV6-3 and TRBJ2-1, with a tentative D call TRBD2 (6 bases). The CDR3 runs to 16 residues. The germline gives CDR1 MNHEY, CDR2 SVGEGT. The V end lost 8 bases, the J end lost 8 bases, and 25 bases lay between the germline ends. The chain's CDR3 is CASGPDWRGGTYEQFF. The DNA for the CDR3 is TGTGCCAGCGGACCTGACTGGCGGGGCGGGACCTATGAGCAGTTCTTC.